This TCR beta chain is drawn from a study of blood T cells in healthy people across ages. Study conclusions and caveats: Estimates of diversity drawn from one million T cells were considered underestimates.

Germline CDR1 is DFQATT and CDR2 is SNEGSKA (reference sequence). The CDR3 has 13 amino acids. V was trimmed by 3 bases and J by 5 bases, leaving 13 bases between them. On this clonotype itself: The target antigen is unknown.

PCR was performed a second time for roughly 7 to 11 cycles using a sample-barcoded 5' primer and a J-beta primer mix. CDR3-containing paired-end reads numbering at least 2.5 million came from each sample. From the 5' RACE reads, TCRdb called clonotypes with MiXCR, one entry per CDR3 protein. The repertoire holds about 1.6 million distinct CDR3 sequences, with about 31% as singletons. The sequencing sample was made of blood. The source is a woman in her twenties or thirties in good health. The chain links TRBV20-1 to TRBJ1-1; D possibly corresponds to TRBD1 (6 bases). This CDR3 reads CSARGGLGTEAFF. As DNA, the CDR3 is TGCAGTGCTAGGGGGGGGCTCGGAACTGAAGCTTTCTTT.